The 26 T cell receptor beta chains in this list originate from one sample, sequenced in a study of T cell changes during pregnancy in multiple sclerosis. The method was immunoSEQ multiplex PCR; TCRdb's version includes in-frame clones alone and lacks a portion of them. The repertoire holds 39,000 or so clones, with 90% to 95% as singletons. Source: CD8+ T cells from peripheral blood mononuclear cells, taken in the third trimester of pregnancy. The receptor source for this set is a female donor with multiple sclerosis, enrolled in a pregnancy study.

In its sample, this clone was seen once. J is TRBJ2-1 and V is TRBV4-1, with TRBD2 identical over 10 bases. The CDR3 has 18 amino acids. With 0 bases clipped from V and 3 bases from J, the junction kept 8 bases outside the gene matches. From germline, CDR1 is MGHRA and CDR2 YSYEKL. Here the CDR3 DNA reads TGCGCCAGCAGCCAAGAAGGGGCTGGGACTAGCGACTACAATGAGCAGTTCTTC. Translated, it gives CASSQEGAGTSDYNEQFF.

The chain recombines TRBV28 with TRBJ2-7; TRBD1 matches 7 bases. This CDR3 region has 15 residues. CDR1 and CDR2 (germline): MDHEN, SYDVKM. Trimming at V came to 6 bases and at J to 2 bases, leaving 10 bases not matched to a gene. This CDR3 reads CASSPGTARTYEQYF. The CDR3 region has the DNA TGTGCCAGCAGCCCTGGGACAGCACGGACCTACGAGCAGTACTTC.

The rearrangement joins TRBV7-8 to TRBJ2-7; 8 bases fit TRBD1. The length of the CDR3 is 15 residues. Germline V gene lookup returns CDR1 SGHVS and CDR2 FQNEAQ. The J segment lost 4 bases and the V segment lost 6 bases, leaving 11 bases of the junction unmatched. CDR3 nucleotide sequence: TGTGCCAGCAGTAACCGGACAGGGCCCCATTACGAGCAGTACTTC. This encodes CASSNRTGPHYEQYF.

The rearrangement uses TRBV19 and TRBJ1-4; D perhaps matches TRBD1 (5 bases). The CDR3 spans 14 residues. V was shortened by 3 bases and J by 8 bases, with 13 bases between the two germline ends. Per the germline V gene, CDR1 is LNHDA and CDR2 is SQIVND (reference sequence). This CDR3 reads CASSISQGLEKLFF. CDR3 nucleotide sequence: TGTGCCAGTAGTATCAGCCAGGGTCTAGAAAAACTGTTTTTT.

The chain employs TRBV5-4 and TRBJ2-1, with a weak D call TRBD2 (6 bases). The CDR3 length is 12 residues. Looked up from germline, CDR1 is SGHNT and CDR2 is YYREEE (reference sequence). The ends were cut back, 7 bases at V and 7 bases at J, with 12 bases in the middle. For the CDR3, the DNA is TGTGCCAGCGGGGAGGTGGGGAATGAGCAGTTCTTC. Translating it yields CASGEVGNEQFF. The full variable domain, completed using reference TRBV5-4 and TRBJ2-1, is ETGVTQSPTHLIKTRGQQVTLRCSSQSGHNTVSWYQQALGQGPQFIFQYYREEENGRGNFPPRFSGLQFPNYSSELNVNALELDDSALYLCASGEVGNEQFFGPGTRLTVL.

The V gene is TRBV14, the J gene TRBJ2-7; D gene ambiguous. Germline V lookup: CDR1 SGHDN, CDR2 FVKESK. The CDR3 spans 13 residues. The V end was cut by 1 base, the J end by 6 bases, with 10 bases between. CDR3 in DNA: TGTGCCAGCAGCCAAGCGGGTACGGGCGAGCAGTACTTC. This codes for CASSQAGTGEQYF.

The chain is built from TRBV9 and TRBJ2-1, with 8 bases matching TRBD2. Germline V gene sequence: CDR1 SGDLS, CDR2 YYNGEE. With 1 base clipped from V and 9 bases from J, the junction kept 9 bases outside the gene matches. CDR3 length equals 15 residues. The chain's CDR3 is CASSVTTSAMGEQFF. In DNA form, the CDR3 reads TGTGCCAGCAGCGTAACGACTAGCGCAATGGGTGAGCAGTTCTTC.

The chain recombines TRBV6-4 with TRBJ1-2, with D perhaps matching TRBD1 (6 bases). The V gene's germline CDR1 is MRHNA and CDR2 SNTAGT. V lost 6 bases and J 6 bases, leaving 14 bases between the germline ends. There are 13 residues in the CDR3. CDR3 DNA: TGTGCCAGCAGCCACGCGGACAGCGATGGCTACACCTTC. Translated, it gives CASSHADSDGYTF.

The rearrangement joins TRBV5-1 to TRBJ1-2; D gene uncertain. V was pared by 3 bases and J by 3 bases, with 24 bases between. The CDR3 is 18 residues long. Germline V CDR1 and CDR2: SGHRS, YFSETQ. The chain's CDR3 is CASSYDPKEGAWHYGYTF. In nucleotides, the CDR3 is TGCGCCAGCAGCTACGACCCCAAGGAGGGCGCTTGGCACTATGGCTACACCTTC.

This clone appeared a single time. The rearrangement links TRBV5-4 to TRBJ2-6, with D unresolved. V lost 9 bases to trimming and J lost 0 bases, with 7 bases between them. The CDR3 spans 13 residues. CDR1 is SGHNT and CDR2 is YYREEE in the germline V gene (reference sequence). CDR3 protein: CATYGSGANVLTF. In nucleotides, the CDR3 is TGTGCCACCTACGGCTCTGGGGCCAACGTCCTGACTTTC.

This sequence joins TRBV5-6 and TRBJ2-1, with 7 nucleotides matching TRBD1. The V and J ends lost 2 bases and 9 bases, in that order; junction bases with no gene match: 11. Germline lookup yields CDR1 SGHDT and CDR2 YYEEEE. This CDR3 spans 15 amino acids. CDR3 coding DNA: TGTGCCAGCAGCTTAGTCTCTGATCCAGGGGGTGAGCAGTTCTTC. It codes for CASSLVSDPGGEQFF.

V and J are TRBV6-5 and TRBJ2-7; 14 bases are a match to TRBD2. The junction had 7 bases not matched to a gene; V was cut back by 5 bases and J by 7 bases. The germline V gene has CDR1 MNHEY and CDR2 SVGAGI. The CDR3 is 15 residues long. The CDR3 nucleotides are TGTGCCAGCAGTCCGTTGGGACTAGCGGGAGATGAGCAGTACTTC. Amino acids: CASSPLGLAGDEQYF.

CDR3 sequence: CASSLVGVGEETQYF. Here the CDR3 DNA reads TGTGCCAGCAGCTTGGTAGGGGTCGGTGAGGAGACCCAGTACTTC. The rearrangement joins TRBV5-6 to TRBJ2-5, with D possibly matching TRBD1 (5 bases). Germline V gene sequence: CDR1 SGHDT, CDR2 YYEEEE. V lost 0 bases, J lost 5 bases, and 14 bases lay in between. The CDR3 loop spans 15 amino acids.

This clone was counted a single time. Here the CDR3 DNA reads TGCAGCGTTGAAGGGGCGGGAGTGATGAATGAGCAGTTCTTC. Protein product: CSVEGAGVMNEQFF. This rearrangement joins TRBV29-1 to TRBJ2-1; 7 bases align to TRBD2. Trimming cost V 1 base and J 7 bases; bases outside gene matches: 7. The germline V gene encodes CDR1 SQVTM and CDR2 ANQGSEA. CDR3 length equals 14 residues.

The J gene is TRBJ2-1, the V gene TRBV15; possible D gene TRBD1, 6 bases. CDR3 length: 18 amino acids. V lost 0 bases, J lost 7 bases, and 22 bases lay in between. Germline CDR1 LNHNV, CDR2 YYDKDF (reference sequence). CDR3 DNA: TGTGCCACCAGCAGAGACCAGTTTACAGGGATTCTGGGGAATGAGCAGTTCTTC. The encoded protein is CATSRDQFTGILGNEQFF. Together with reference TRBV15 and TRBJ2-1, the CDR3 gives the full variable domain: DAMVIQNPRYQVTQFGKPVTLSCSQTLNHNVMYWYQQKSSQAPKLLFHYYDKDFNNEADTPDNFQSRRPNTSFCFLDIRSPGLGDTAMYLCATSRDQFTGILGNEQFFGPGTRLTVL.

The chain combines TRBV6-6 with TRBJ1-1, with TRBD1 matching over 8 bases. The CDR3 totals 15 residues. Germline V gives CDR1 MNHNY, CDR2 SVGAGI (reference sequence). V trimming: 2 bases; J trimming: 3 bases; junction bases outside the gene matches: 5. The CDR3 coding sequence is TGTGCCAGCAGTTACCTACAGGGGGAGGACACTGAAGCTTTCTTT. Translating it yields CASSYLQGEDTEAFF.

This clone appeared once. The CDR3 sequence is CASSLGREVYEQYF. CDR3 coding DNA: TGCGCCAGCAGCTTGGGGCGGGAGGTCTACGAGCAGTACTTC. The V call is TRBV5-1, the J call TRBJ2-7; TRBD2 matches at 8 bases. The V segment lost 0 bases and the J segment 3 bases; nucleotides outside the gene matches: 2. The CDR3 length is 14 residues. Germline CDR1 and CDR2: SGHRS and YFSETQ.

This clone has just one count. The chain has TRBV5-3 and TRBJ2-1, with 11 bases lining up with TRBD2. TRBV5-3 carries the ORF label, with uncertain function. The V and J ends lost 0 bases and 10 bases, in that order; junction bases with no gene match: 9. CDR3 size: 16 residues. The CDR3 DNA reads TGTGCCAGAAGCTTGGAAGGGGGAACTAGCGGGAGCGAGCAGTTCTTC. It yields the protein CARSLEGGTSGSEQFF.

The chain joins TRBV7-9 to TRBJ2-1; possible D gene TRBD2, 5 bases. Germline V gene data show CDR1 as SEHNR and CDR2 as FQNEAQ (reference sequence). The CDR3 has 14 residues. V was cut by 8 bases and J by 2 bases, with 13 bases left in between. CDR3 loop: CASQTRLTYNEQFF. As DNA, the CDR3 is TGTGCCAGCCAAACACGACTAACCTACAATGAGCAGTTCTTC.

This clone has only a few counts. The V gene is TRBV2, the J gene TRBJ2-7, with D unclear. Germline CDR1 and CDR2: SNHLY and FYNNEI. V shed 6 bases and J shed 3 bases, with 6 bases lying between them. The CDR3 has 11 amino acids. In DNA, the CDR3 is TGTGCCAGCAGAATTAGCTACGAGCAGTACTTC. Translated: CASRISYEQYF.

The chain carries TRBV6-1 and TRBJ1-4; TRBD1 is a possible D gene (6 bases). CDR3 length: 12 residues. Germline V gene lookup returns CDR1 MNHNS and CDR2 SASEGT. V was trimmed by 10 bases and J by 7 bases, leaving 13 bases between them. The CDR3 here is CATSPTGEKLFF. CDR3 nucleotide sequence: TGTGCCACCTCCCCGACAGGTGAAAAACTGTTTTTT.

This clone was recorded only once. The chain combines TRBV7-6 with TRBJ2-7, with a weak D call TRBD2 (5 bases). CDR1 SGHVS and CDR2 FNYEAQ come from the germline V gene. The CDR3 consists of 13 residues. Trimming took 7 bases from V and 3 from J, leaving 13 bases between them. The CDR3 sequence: CASTPPGSYEQYF. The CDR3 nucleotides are TGTGCCAGCACCCCCCCGGGGAGCTACGAGCAGTACTTC. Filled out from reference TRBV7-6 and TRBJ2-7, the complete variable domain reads GAGVSQSPRYKVTKRGQDVALRCDPISGHVSLYWYRQALGQGPEFLTYFNYEAQQDKSGLPNDRFSAERPEGSISTLTIQRTEQRDSAMYRCASTPPGSYEQYFGPGTRLTVT.

The CDR3 sequence: CASRLGLEGDTQYF. As DNA, the CDR3 is TGTGCCAGCAGGCTAGGTCTAGAAGGAGATACGCAGTATTTT. The chain joins TRBV7-9 to TRBJ2-3; D remains ambiguous. Germline CDR1 is SEHNR and CDR2 is FQNEAQ (reference sequence). The V end was cut by 6 bases, the J end by 5 bases, with 15 bases between. This CDR3 has 14 residues.

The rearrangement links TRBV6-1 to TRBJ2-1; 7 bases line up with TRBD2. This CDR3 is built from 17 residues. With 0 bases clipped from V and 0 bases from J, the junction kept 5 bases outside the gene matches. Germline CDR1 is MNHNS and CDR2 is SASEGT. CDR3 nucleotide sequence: TGTGCCAGCAGTGAAGCCCCCAGGACTAGCTCCTACAATGAGCAGTTCTTC. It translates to CASSEAPRTSSYNEQFF.

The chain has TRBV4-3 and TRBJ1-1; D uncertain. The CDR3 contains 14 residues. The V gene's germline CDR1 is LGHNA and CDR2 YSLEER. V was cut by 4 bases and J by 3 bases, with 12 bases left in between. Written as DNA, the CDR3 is TGCGCCAGCAGCCCTCGAGAGGGTTACACTGAAGCTTTCTTT. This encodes CASSPREGYTEAFF.

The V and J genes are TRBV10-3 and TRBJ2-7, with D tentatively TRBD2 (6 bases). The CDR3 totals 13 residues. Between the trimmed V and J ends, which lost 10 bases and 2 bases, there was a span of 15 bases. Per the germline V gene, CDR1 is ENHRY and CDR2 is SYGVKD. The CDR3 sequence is CANRKPGAYEQYF. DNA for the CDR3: TGTGCCAACCGAAAACCGGGGGCCTACGAGCAGTACTTC.